A single sample gave rise to the 23 T cell receptor beta chains below, sequenced in a study of control samples from healthy donors and cancer patients (dated by TCRdb to 2019 to 2021). The library relied on the immunoSEQ multiplex PCR assay. In its TCRdb copy, this immuneACCESS table keeps in-frame sequences only and misses some clones. Where compared with another copy, unresolved V genes explain less than half of these, and the others have no known cause. This sample lists 85,000 to 95,000 clones; roughly nine tenths were detected once. Around 0.9% of the sample rests with the top ten. Sequenced: blood. Receptors were obtained from a woman aged 25 to 45 in good health.

The gene calls are TRBV4-1 and TRBJ1-2; TRBD1 aligns across 7 bases. The ends lost 6 bases at V and 2 bases at J; junction bases unmatched: 9. CDR3 length equals 15 residues. Germline V gene lookup returns CDR1 MGHRA and CDR2 YSYEKL. The CDR3 region is CASREGATPNYGYTF. The DNA for the CDR3 is TGCGCCAGCAGAGAGGGGGCAACTCCCAACTATGGCTACACCTTC.

CDR3 coding DNA: TGTGCCAGCCATTTCACGGGCAACACTGAAGCTTTCTTT. Protein product: CASHFTGNTEAFF. The rearrangement links TRBV5-6 to TRBJ1-1, with unresolved D. Trimming removed 7 bases from V and 2 bases from J, with 12 bases in between. The CDR3 runs 13 residues. The germline gives CDR1 SGHDT, CDR2 YYEEEE.

This clone appeared once. The chain recombines TRBV6-5 with TRBJ2-1; D remains ambiguous. Between the trimmed V and J ends, which lost 0 bases and 6 bases, there was a span of 9 bases. Germline loops: CDR1 MNHEY, CDR2 SVGAGI. This CDR3 has 14 residues. The DNA for the CDR3 is TGTGCCAGCAGTTACTCTGGACCAACCAATGAGCAGTTCTTC. This encodes CASSYSGPTNEQFF.

The chain has TRBV14 and TRBJ1-2; 7 positions agree with TRBD1. This CDR3 has 14 residues. The germline CDR1 and CDR2 sequences are SGHDN and FVKESK. V lost 4 bases to trimming and J lost 8 bases; unmatched junction nucleotides: 10. The CDR3 coding sequence is TGTGCCAGCAGCCGGGCCACACAGGGGCTCGGCTACACCTTC. Protein product: CASSRATQGLGYTF.

Here the CDR3 reads CASSRLGSNQPQHF. The CDR3 DNA reads TGTGCCAGCAGCCGACTGGGGAGCAATCAGCCCCAGCATTTT. V usage is TRBV6-5 and J usage is TRBJ1-5; no firm D call. With 6 bases removed from V and 1 base from J, the gap between germline ends came to 10 bases. The CDR3 is made up of 14 amino acids. Germline CDR1 reads MNHEY; CDR2 reads SVGAGI.

The genes are TRBV18 and TRBJ2-7; TRBD1 agrees at 8 bases. Germline V gene data show CDR1 as KGHSH and CDR2 as LQKENI. V dropped 1 base and J dropped 4; count of bases not matched to a gene: 6. The CDR3 contains 15 residues. In DNA, the CDR3 is TGTGCCAGCTCACCACAAGGGACAGGAGAATACGAGCAGTACTTC. This translates into CASSPQGTGEYEQYF.

This clone was picked up a small number of times. The chain recombines TRBV12-5 with TRBJ2-1; 7 bases are shared with TRBD2. CDR1 and CDR2 (germline): LGHNT, FRNRAP. The CDR3 is 15 amino acids. V was clipped by 7 bases and J by 2 bases; unmatched bases: 8. The CDR3 here is CASVPGEGTYNEQFF. The CDR3, as DNA: TGTGCTAGTGTCCCGGGGGAGGGAACCTACAATGAGCAGTTCTTC.

This rearrangement joins TRBV10-2 to TRBJ1-5; tentatively, D is TRBD1 (6 bases). The CDR3 extends over 14 amino acids. Germline V gives CDR1 WSHSY, CDR2 SAAADI. Trimming took off 8 bases at V and 4 bases at J, with 15 bases between the two ends. The chain's CDR3 is CASCRDMGNQPQHF. For the CDR3, the DNA is TGCGCCAGCTGCCGGGACATGGGGAATCAGCCCCAGCATTTT.

Comments on this clone: Other nucleotide sequences in the sample specify the same CDR3. The V and J genes are TRBV28 and TRBJ1-1; D gene unclear. V lost 4 bases, J lost 8 bases, and 8 bases lay in between. Germline V gene lookup returns CDR1 MDHEN and CDR2 SYDVKM. CDR3 size: 11 residues. The CDR3 DNA is TGTGCCAGCAGTTATAAAGGCGAAGCTTTCTTT. It yields the protein CASSYKGEAFF.

The chain uses TRBV11-2 and TRBJ2-1; D ambiguous. V was trimmed by 1 base and J by 4 bases, leaving 11 bases between them. The CDR3 loop spans 15 amino acids. CDR1 is SGHAT and CDR2 is FQNNGV in the germline V gene. This chain's CDR3 is CASSLVRGPYNEQFF. CDR3 coding DNA: TGTGCCAGCAGCTTAGTTCGAGGTCCATACAATGAGCAGTTCTTC.

The V call is TRBV30, the J call TRBJ1-1; D not resolved. V was clipped by 3 bases and J by 2 bases, with 16 bases between them. This CDR3 comprises 15 residues. Germline V gene sequence: CDR1 GTSNPN, CDR2 SVGIG (reference sequence). The CDR3 is CAWRFSGSPNTEAFF. For the CDR3, the DNA is TGTGCCTGGAGGTTTTCCGGGTCCCCAAACACTGAAGCTTTCTTT.

The gene calls are TRBV2 and TRBJ2-6, with a tentative D call TRBD1 (6 bases). The length of the CDR3 is 14 residues. Trimming stripped 6 bases from V and 4 bases from J, with 10 bases between. The V gene's germline CDR1 is SNHLY and CDR2 FYNNEI. The CDR3 DNA reads as TGTGCCAGCAGGGACAGCTCCGGGGCCAACGTCCTGACTTTC. Translation: CASRDSSGANVLTF.

The CDR3 DNA reads TGTGCCAGTAGTATAGACTCTAGCGGGATAGGCTACGAGCAGTACTTC. Residues: CASSIDSSGIGYEQYF. V is TRBV19 and J is TRBJ2-7, with 9 positions matching TRBD2. J lost 3 bases, V lost 0 bases, and 6 bases had no gene match. CDR1 is LNHDA, CDR2 SQIVND, per germline (reference sequence). This CDR3 spans 16 amino acids.

V and J are TRBV6-5 and TRBJ2-6; D remains ambiguous. V shed 9 bases and J shed 1 base, with 7 bases lying between them. Germline V gives CDR1 MNHEY, CDR2 SVGAGI. CDR3 size: 13 residues. The CDR3 sequence: CASTTSGANVLTF. The CDR3 DNA reads TGTGCCAGTACAACGTCTGGGGCCAACGTCCTGACTTTC.

The chain has TRBV5-6 and TRBJ2-1; TRBD1 or TRBD2 may be the D gene (5 bases each). This CDR3 is 13 amino acids long. Germline lookup yields CDR1 SGHDT and CDR2 YYEEEE. Trimming left V 0 bases short and J 9 bases short, with 10 bases between. CDR3 loop: CASSLEGGGEQFF. In nucleotides, the CDR3 is TGTGCCAGCAGCTTGGAAGGTGGGGGTGAGCAGTTCTTC.

This clone was counted only a few times. The chain employs TRBV28 and TRBJ1-3; no reliable D call. CDR3 size: 15 residues. Germline V gene lookup returns CDR1 MDHEN and CDR2 SYDVKM. Between the trimmed V and J ends, which lost 3 bases and 1 base, there was a span of 10 bases. The CDR3 sequence: CASSLRPASGNTIYF. In DNA, the CDR3 is TGTGCCAGCAGTTTGAGGCCGGCATCTGGAAACACCATATATTTT. The whole variable domain, remainder taken from reference TRBV28 and TRBJ1-3, is DVKVTQSSRYLVKRTGEKVFLECVQDMDHENMFWYRQDPGLGLRLIYFSYDVKMKEKGDIPEGYSVSREKKERFSLILESASTNQTSMYLCASSLRPASGNTIYFGEGSWLTVV.

The V gene is TRBV29-1, the J gene TRBJ1-1, with D unclear. V shed 7 bases and J shed 0 bases, with 12 bases lying between them. CDR3 size: 13 residues. Germline V gene data show CDR1 as SQVTM and CDR2 as ANQGSEA. CDR3 in amino acids: CSARSGLNTEAFF. CDR3 coding DNA: TGCAGCGCTAGGAGCGGCCTGAACACTGAAGCTTTCTTT.

Turning to this clone: This specimen includes other DNA sequences encoding the same CDR3. The chain carries TRBV18 and TRBJ2-5, with 9 bases lining up with TRBD1. This CDR3 is built from 13 residues. CDR1 and CDR2 (germline): KGHSH, LQKENI. The V segment lost 6 bases and the J segment 5 bases; nucleotides outside the gene matches: 4. The CDR3 DNA sequence: TGTGCCAGCTCCCCGGACAGGGGTGAGACCCAGTACTTC. This translates into CASSPDRGETQYF.

This chain uses TRBV6-1 with TRBJ1-1; the match to TRBD1 covers 8 bases. The V gene's germline CDR1 is MNHNS and CDR2 SASEGT. Unmatched junction bases numbered 10, after V lost 3 bases and J lost 10 bases. The CDR3 spans 14 residues. Here the CDR3 reads CASSDLRGRKRAFF. As DNA, the CDR3 is TGTGCCAGCAGTGACCTCAGGGGGCGAAAAAGAGCTTTCTTT.

The chain recombines TRBV19 with TRBJ1-2, with D possibly matching TRBD1 (6 bases). V was shortened by 1 base and J by 4 bases, with 7 bases between the two germline ends. Germline lookup yields CDR1 LNHDA and CDR2 SQIVND (reference sequence). The CDR3 sequence is 13 residues long. Here the CDR3 DNA reads TGTGCCAGTAGTATAGCGGACAGCTATGGCTACACCTTC. The encoded protein is CASSIADSYGYTF.

This sequence joins TRBV7-9 and TRBJ2-1, with 11 nucleotides matching TRBD1. With 4 bases clipped from V and 3 bases from J, the junction kept 5 bases outside the gene matches. Germline CDR1 reads SEHNR; CDR2 reads FQNEAQ (reference sequence). CDR3 length: 16 amino acids. The CDR3 region is CASSSGQGENYNEQFF. DNA of the CDR3: TGTGCCAGCAGCTCGGGACAGGGGGAAAACTACAATGAGCAGTTCTTC. Full variable domain (remainder filled in from reference TRBV7-9 and TRBJ2-1): DTGVSQNPRHKITKRGQNVTFRCDPISEHNRLYWYRQTLGQGPEFLTYFQNEAQLEKSRLLSDRFSAERPKGSFSTLEIQRTEQGDSAMYLCASSSGQGENYNEQFFGPGTRLTVL.

This chain joins TRBV4-1 and TRBJ1-1, with a weak D call TRBD1 (6 bases). Germline V CDR1 and CDR2: MGHRA, YSYEKL. V lost 3 bases to trimming and J lost 0 bases, with 17 bases between them. The CDR3 sequence is 17 residues long. The CDR3 DNA reads TGCGCCAGCAGCCAGGGATTTGGGGGGGCCCTGAACACTGAAGCTTTCTTT. Protein product: CASSQGFGGALNTEAFF.

V is TRBV28 and J is TRBJ2-7, with 8 bases aligning to TRBD1. CDR1 is MDHEN and CDR2 is SYDVKM in the germline V gene. V was pared by 6 bases and J by 2 bases, with 6 bases of the junction left unmatched. This CDR3 has 14 amino acids. CDR3 region: CASSSGTGAYEQYF. The CDR3 nucleotides are TGTGCCAGCAGCTCCGGGACAGGAGCCTACGAGCAGTACTTC.